This passage covers 27 T cell receptor beta chains from one sample sequenced in a study of cytomegalovirus exposure and HLA in healthy donors (dated by TCRdb to the late 2010s). Library construction relied on the immunoSEQ multiplex PCR assay. A mixture of 60 forward primers for TCR Vbeta segments and 13 reverse primers for TCR Jbeta segments was used in the multiplex PCR. TCRdb took over this immuneACCESS table, retaining in-frame rearrangements with V and J assigned. Such tables are incomplete; in checked studies, under half of the missing clones stem from an unresolved V gene, and the remainder is unexplained. This sample comprises roughly 100,000 clones, around 86% of them detected only once. The ten largest clones take up under 4.5% of the sample. Sequencing was done on a sample of PBMCs. The origin of the receptors is a female donor in good health and CMV-seropositive.

The chain recombines TRBV7-9 with TRBJ1-2; D uncertain. Per the germline V gene, CDR1 is SEHNR and CDR2 is FQNEAQ (reference sequence). CDR3 size: 13 residues. V lost 1 base and J 2 bases, leaving 5 bases between the germline ends. For the CDR3, the DNA is TGTGCCAGCAGCTTAGAAGCAAACTATGGCTACACCTTC. As protein: CASSLEANYGYTF.

V is TRBV30 and J is TRBJ2-7; 9 positions agree with TRBD1. Trimming cost V 3 bases and J 3 bases; bases outside gene matches: 6. Germline V gene sequence: CDR1 GTSNPN, CDR2 SVGIG (reference sequence). This CDR3 has 14 residues. DNA of the CDR3: TGTGCCTGGAGAGGCGACAGGGGGGACTACGAGCAGTACTTC. Its translation: CAWRGDRGDYEQYF. The full variable domain, in which reference TRBV30 and TRBJ2-7 provide the parts outside the CDR3, is SQTIHQWPATLVQPVGSPLSLECTVEGTSNPNLYWYRQAAGRGLQLLFYSVGIGQISSEVPQNLSASRPQDRQFILSSKKLLLSDSGFYLCAWRGDRGDYEQYFGPGTRLTVT.

This clone was seen more than once but under ten times. V gene TRBV6-1 combines with J gene TRBJ2-1, with a weak D call TRBD2 (6 bases). This CDR3 has 12 residues. Trimming stripped 1 base from V and 10 bases from J, with 8 bases between. Germline CDR1 and CDR2: MNHNS and SASEGT. The CDR3 is CASSEGAGEQFF. The CDR3 DNA follows: TGTGCCAGCAGTGAAGGTGCGGGGGAGCAGTTCTTC.

The V gene is TRBV7-6, the J gene TRBJ2-2, with TRBD1 matching over 11 bases. The CDR3 sequence is 15 residues long. Germline CDR1 reads SGHVS; CDR2 reads FNYEAQ. V shed 5 bases and J 6 bases; nucleotides not matched to a gene: 5. The CDR3 protein is CASSRTGGVSGELFF. DNA of the CDR3: TGTGCCAGCAGCCGGACAGGGGGCGTTTCCGGGGAGCTGTTTTTT.

This clone was seen more than once but under ten times. The chain uses TRBV5-1 and TRBJ2-2, with TRBD1 matching over 7 bases. The CDR3 is 15 amino acids. Germline CDR1 is SGHRS and CDR2 is YFSETQ. The J segment lost 7 bases and the V segment lost 4 bases, leaving 10 bases of the junction unmatched. The CDR3 nucleotides read TGCGCCAGCAGCCCCCGGACAGGTGAAGGCGGGGAGCTGTTTTTT. As protein: CASSPRTGEGGELFF.

This rearrangement joins TRBV5-1 to TRBJ2-1; TRBD2 matches 16 bases. Germline values: CDR1 SGHRS, CDR2 YFSETQ. The CDR3 spans 17 residues. Trimming took 4 bases from V and 2 from J; bases not matched to a gene: 3. The CDR3 protein is CASSPGTSGGAYNEQFF. The CDR3 bases are TGCGCCAGCAGCCCGGGGACTAGCGGGGGGGCCTACAATGAGCAGTTCTTC.

V usage is TRBV20-1 and J usage is TRBJ2-3; D is perhaps TRBD2 (6 bases). Germline V CDR1 and CDR2: DFQATT, SNEGSKA (reference sequence). V lost 7 bases, J lost 2 bases, and 7 bases lay in between. There are 11 residues in the CDR3. CDR3 bases: TGCAGTGGACTAGTCACAGATACGCAGTATTTT. Protein sequence: CSGLVTDTQYF.

The chain carries TRBV19 and TRBJ2-7, with a tentative D call TRBD1 (5 bases). In germline, CDR1 is LNHDA, CDR2 SQIVND (reference sequence). Trimming cost V 3 bases and J 4 bases, with 13 bases left between them. The CDR3 is made up of 14 amino acids. The CDR3 region has the DNA TGTGCCAGTAGTATTCCAGGGAATCAATACGAGCAGTACTTC. This codes for CASSIPGNQYEQYF. The full variable domain, completed using reference TRBV19 and TRBJ2-7, is DGGITQSPKYLFRKEGQNVTLSCEQNLNHDAMYWYRQDPGQGLRLIYYSQIVNDFQKGDIAEGYSVSREKKESFPLTVTSAQKNPTAFYLCASSIPGNQYEQYFGPGTRLTVT.

This chain links TRBV6-6 with TRBJ1-5, with D unclear. The ends were cut back, 0 bases at V and 3 bases at J, with 6 bases in the middle. Germline CDR1 is MNHNY and CDR2 is SVGAGI (reference sequence). The length of the CDR3 is 14 residues. CDR3 sequence (DNA): TGTGCCAGCAGTTACTCGCAGATCAATCAGCCCCAGCATTTT. It is translated as CASSYSQINQPQHF.

This chain joins TRBV5-1 and TRBJ2-1; perhaps TRBD2 as D (6 bases). This CDR3 region has 14 residues. Germline-derived CDR1 and CDR2 are SGHRS and YFSETQ. Trimming stripped 0 bases from V and 8 bases from J, with 12 bases between. The CDR3 bases are TGCGCCAGCAGCTTGGAACTAGCTTCGGATGAGCAGTTCTTC. Its translation is CASSLELASDEQFF.

This chain uses TRBV6-1 with TRBJ2-1, with 9 bases lining up with TRBD2. The CDR3 loop spans 16 amino acids. Trimming cost V 4 bases and J 10 bases; bases outside gene matches: 14. The V gene's germline CDR1 is MNHNS and CDR2 SASEGT. CDR3 sequence: CASSGRSGRPSGEQFF. The DNA of the CDR3 is TGTGCCAGCAGTGGAAGAAGCGGGAGGCCCTCGGGGGAGCAGTTCTTC.

Notes on this clone: The junction departs from the called germline gene at one end, perhaps through a read error. The chain recombines TRBV4-1 with TRBJ1-2; the D gene is possibly TRBD1 (5 bases). Germline V lookup: CDR1 MGHRA, CDR2 YSYEKL. The CDR3 has 14 residues. CDR3 protein: CASSQDGGWYGYPF. CDR3 coding DNA: TGCGCCAGCAGCCAAGACGGGGGTTGGTATGGCTACCCCTTC.

The rearrangement joins TRBV5-1 to TRBJ2-1, with a tentative D call TRBD2 (5 bases). Germline loops: CDR1 SGHRS, CDR2 YFSETQ. CDR3 length: 15 amino acids. V shed 0 bases and J shed 7 bases, with 14 bases lying between them. The CDR3 spells CASSLVGRESNEQFF. In nucleotides, the CDR3 is TGCGCCAGCAGCTTGGTAGGGAGAGAGTCAAATGAGCAGTTCTTC.

V gene TRBV5-1 combines with J gene TRBJ2-4, with 8 bases identical to TRBD2. This CDR3 contains 14 residues. Germline lookup yields CDR1 SGHRS and CDR2 YFSETQ. The V and J ends lost 4 bases and 8 bases, in that order; junction bases with no gene match: 8. CDR3 region: CASSPGGRGDIQYF. The CDR3 DNA sequence: TGCGCCAGCAGCCCGGGAGGGAGGGGAGACATTCAGTACTTC.

The chain recombines TRBV30 with TRBJ2-2, with a possible D match to TRBD1 (6 bases). The CDR3 contains 14 residues. Germline V gene data show CDR1 as GTSNPN and CDR2 as SVGIG (reference sequence). V was shortened by 1 base and J by 4 bases, with 10 bases between the two germline ends. Written as DNA, the CDR3 is TGTGCCTGGAGTGGGCAGGGGTTCACCGGGGAGCTGTTTTTT. It translates to CAWSGQGFTGELFF.

This chain uses TRBV19 with TRBJ1-1; TRBD1 is a possible D gene (6 bases). The germline V gene encodes CDR1 LNHDA and CDR2 SQIVND (reference sequence). The V end lost 7 bases, the J end lost 2 bases, and 8 bases lay between the germline ends. The CDR3 extends over 12 amino acids. As DNA, the CDR3 is TGTGCCAGTATACAGGGAAACACTGAAGCTTTCTTT. This sequence encodes CASIQGNTEAFF.

The chain is built from TRBV25-1 and TRBJ2-2; maybe TRBD1 (6 bases). V lost 4 bases and J 6 bases, leaving 12 bases between the germline ends. This CDR3 region has 14 residues. Germline-derived CDR1 and CDR2 are MGHDK and SYGVNS. CDR3 residues: CASSVYRDAGELFF. The CDR3, as DNA: TGTGCCAGCAGTGTGTACAGGGACGCCGGGGAGCTGTTTTTT.

The CDR3, as DNA: TGTGCCAGTAAGTGGGGGCGATACACAGATACGCAGTATTTT. It specifies CASKWGRYTDTQYF. The rearrangement uses TRBV19 and TRBJ2-3, with D perhaps matching TRBD1 (6 bases). This CDR3 region has 14 residues. Germline V gene lookup returns CDR1 LNHDA and CDR2 SQIVND (reference sequence). With 7 bases removed from V and 2 bases from J, the gap between germline ends came to 13 bases. Based on the CDR3 plus reference TRBV19 and TRBJ2-3, the full variable domain is DGGITQSPKYLFRKEGQNVTLSCEQNLNHDAMYWYRQDPGQGLRLIYYSQIVNDFQKGDIAEGYSVSREKKESFPLTVTSAQKNPTAFYLCASKWGRYTDTQYFGPGTRLTVL.

V is TRBV2 and J is TRBJ1-1; 8 positions agree with TRBD1. From germline, CDR1 is SNHLY and CDR2 FYNNEI. J lost 11 bases, V lost 9 bases, and 14 bases had no gene match. The CDR3 is 13 residues long. Written as DNA, the CDR3 is TGTGCCAGAGGGGGACCACTACGACAGGGGGCTTTCTTT. This codes for CARGGPLRQGAFF.

This chain connects TRBV29-1 to TRBJ2-2, with 10 bases matching TRBD1. V shed 6 bases and J 5 bases; nucleotides not matched to a gene: 6. This CDR3 has 14 residues. CDR1 is SQVTM and CDR2 is ANQGSEA in the germline V gene. As DNA, the CDR3 is TGCAGCGTACGGACAGGGGGGGAGACCGGGGAGCTGTTTTTT. Residues: CSVRTGGETGELFF.

V gene TRBV6-5 combines with J gene TRBJ1-1; D possibly corresponds to TRBD1 (5 bases). The CDR3 spans 13 residues. V lost 2 bases and J lost 4, with 8 bases in between. Germline V CDR1 and CDR2: MNHEY, SVGAGI. CDR3 region: CASSYRGTTEAFF. CDR3 nucleotide sequence: TGTGCCAGCAGTTACCGGGGGACCACTGAAGCTTTCTTT.

The chain recombines TRBV13 with TRBJ1-1; the D gene is possibly TRBD1 (6 bases). The germline V gene encodes CDR1 PRHDT and CDR2 FYEKMQ (reference sequence). The V end lost 5 bases, the J end lost 0 bases, and 10 bases lay between the germline ends. The CDR3 runs 14 residues. The DNA for the CDR3 is TGTGCCAGCAGCAAACAGGGACTGAACACTGAAGCTTTCTTT. This encodes CASSKQGLNTEAFF.

The chain is built from TRBV18 and TRBJ2-3; no clear D. The V gene's germline CDR1 is KGHSH and CDR2 LQKENI. This CDR3 is 15 amino acids long. V shed 3 bases and J shed 0 bases, with 10 bases lying between them. The CDR3 loop is CASSPLSTSTDTQYF. Here the CDR3 DNA reads TGTGCCAGCTCACCGCTTTCAACTAGCACAGATACGCAGTATTTT.

The genes are TRBV28 and TRBJ1-2; TRBD1 is a possible D gene (5 bases). The germline gives CDR1 MDHEN, CDR2 SYDVKM. V was pared by 6 bases and J by 6 bases, with 20 bases between. There are 15 residues in the CDR3. The CDR3 coding sequence is TGTGCCAGCAGCAACCCCCGGGGGGACGAGGATGGCTACACCTTC. It codes for CASSNPRGDEDGYTF.

V usage is TRBV5-1 and J usage is TRBJ1-3; TRBD1 agrees at 10 bases. The CDR3 covers 17 residues. Germline V gives CDR1 SGHRS, CDR2 YFSETQ. Trimming cost V 2 bases and J 3 bases; bases outside gene matches: 8. Here the CDR3 reads CASSLNSGTGVGNTIYF. In nucleotides, the CDR3 is TGCGCCAGCAGCTTAAATTCCGGGACAGGGGTTGGAAACACCATATATTTT. Full variable domain (missing parts from reference TRBV5-1 and TRBJ1-3): KAGVTQTPRYLIKTRGQQVTLSCSPISGHRSVSWYQQTPGQGLQFLFEYFSETQRNKGNFPGRFSGRQFSNSRSEMNVSTLELGDSALYLCASSLNSGTGVGNTIYFGEGSWLTVV.

The chain couples TRBV29-1 to TRBJ2-1; D ambiguous. Germline lookup yields CDR1 SQVTM and CDR2 ANQGSEA. CDR3 length equals 13 residues. Trimming took 3 bases from V and 3 from J, leaving 9 bases between them. CDR3 DNA sequence: TGCAGCGTTGAGGCCGTAAACTACAATGAGCAGTTCTTC. Translated, it gives CSVEAVNYNEQFF.

The rearrangement links TRBV19 to TRBJ1-5; 11 bases align to TRBD1. The CDR3 contains 14 residues. Germline V lookup: CDR1 LNHDA, CDR2 SQIVND (reference sequence). V shed 6 bases, J shed 6 bases, and the junction held 4 bases outside the gene matches. CDR3 residues: CASSRDRGFQPQHF. CDR3 coding DNA: TGTGCCAGTAGCCGGGACAGGGGGTTTCAGCCCCAGCATTTT.